The 3 T cell receptor beta chains presented below share a single source sample, sequenced in a study of cytomegalovirus exposure and HLA in healthy donors (dated by TCRdb to 2015 to 2018). The library was prepared using the immunoSEQ multiplex PCR assay. TCRdb re-hosts the immuneACCESS table, in-frame sequences only. Its copies lack some clones; in the studies checked, an unresolved V gene accounts for under half of them, and the cause for the rest is not known. The table for this sample lists about 310,000 clones; 70% to 90% of them were counted only once. The ten largest clonotypes hold roughly 0.96% of the sample. The sample was PBMCs. Every receptor here comes from a young man in good health and CMV-seronegative.

The DNA of the CDR3 is TGTGCCAGCAGCATCGGGACATCCTATAATTCACCCCTCCACTTT. It specifies CASSIGTSYNSPLHF. The chain employs TRBV9 and TRBJ1-6, with D possibly matching TRBD1 (6 bases). Germline V gene sequence: CDR1 SGDLS, CDR2 YYNGEE. Trimming cost V 4 bases and J 1 base, with 9 bases left between them. The CDR3 is 15 amino acids.

The genes are TRBV5-5 and TRBJ2-3; 8 nucleotides match TRBD1. Per germline, CDR1 SGHKS and CDR2 YYEKEE (reference sequence). The trim removed 4 bases at V and 4 bases at J, leaving 5 bases unmatched. The CDR3 is 14 amino acids. The CDR3 nucleotides read TGTGCCAGCAGCACCGGACAGGGTGCAGATACGCAGTATTTT. As protein: CASSTGQGADTQYF.

V gene TRBV6-5 combines with J gene TRBJ1-1; TRBD1 matches 7 bases. The CDR3 has 15 residues. The germline V gene encodes CDR1 MNHEY and CDR2 SVGAGI. V gave up 2 bases and J gave up 3 bases; unmatched junction bases: 6. Here the CDR3 DNA reads TGTGCCAGCAGTTACGGACAGGCGGGGTACACTGAAGCTTTCTTT. Amino acids: CASSYGQAGYTEAFF.